The source of this TCR beta chain is a study of blood T cell repertoires in COVID-19. Study overall: COVID-19 samples collected from the United States, Italy and Spain covered acute and convalescent phases.

Clones were read by immunoSEQ multiplex PCR, and TCRdb kept only the in-frame ones, dropping some. Among around 100,000 clones, about 90% were seen once, and the ten largest hold approximately 6.2%. Trimming took 5 bases from V and 2 from J; bases not matched to a gene: 19. The length of the CDR3 is 20 residues. Per the germline V gene, CDR1 is MNHEY and CDR2 is SVGEGT. The clonotype originates from a human donor in a cohort sampled during active COVID-19. The rearrangement uses TRBV6-2 or TRBV6-3 and TRBJ2-3; TRBD2 agrees at 10 bases. The sequenced sample consisted of peripheral blood. The DNA for the CDR3 is TGTGCCAGCAGTCCCAGAATAGCGGGAGGCCTCATTCTATACACAGATACGCAGTATTTT. It specifies CASSPRIAGGLILYTDTQYF.